Reported below is one T cell receptor (beta chain). The V end was cut by 4 bases, the J end by 6 bases, with 18 bases between. CDR1 and CDR2 from the germline V gene are SGHDN and FVKESK. The CDR3 loop spans 15 amino acids. These data originate in a study of blood T cell repertoires in COVID-19. Study as a whole: From the United States, Italy and Spain came samples of acute and convalescent COVID-19.

Original analysis: It was from reference gene primer amplification that nucleated cell counts were estimated. Sequencing was performed with immunoSEQ multiplex PCR; in TCRdb, only in-frame clones are kept and a portion is missing. V, J and clone size are those of that table, while D and trimming were read from the DNA. The data show 240,000 or so clones, with around 80% seen just once and under 2% held by the top ten. Source material: peripheral blood. This clonotype originated in an elderly woman with acute or convalescent COVID-19. The gene calls are TRBV14 and TRBJ1-1; a weak D match, TRBD1 (5 bases). CDR3 nucleotides: TGTGCCAGCAGCCGATTCGTATCGGGGGGAGCTGAAGCTTTCTTT. Encoded protein: CASSRFVSGGAEAFF.